These 21 T cell receptor beta chains share one sample of origin, sequenced in a study of CD8+CD57+ T cells in acquired aplastic anemia (dated by TCRdb to the late 2010s). TCRdb lists the instrument as Illumina HiSeq 2000. Profiling of TCR beta VDJ combinations and CDR3 sequences used genomic DNA as the template. In TCRdb, the public reads were trimmed at Q25 with fastp and aligned with MiXCR, with productive beta chains retained. Every distinct CDR3 protein forms one entry, paired with its most common genes and DNA. In this sample the table shows around 220,000 distinct CDR3 sequences, roughly 45% of which occur a single time. Around 20% of the sample lies in the top ten. The patients picked for sequencing were ones in whom flow cytometry had shown an expansion of CD8+CD57+ cells. Input material: sorted CD4+, CD8+, or CD8+CD57+ T cells (not recorded which) from PBMCs. Receptor source: a human donor with aplastic anemia.

This clonotype was counted only a few times. Without the conserved terminal phenylalanine or tryptophan, this CDR3 likely stems from a read error. It is unclear where the CDR3 begins or ends on the DNA, so no DNA is shown, and the CDR3 is as TCRdb lists it. This chain links TRBV19 with TRBJ1-6. In germline, CDR1 is LNHDA, CDR2 SQIVND (reference sequence). Including both end residues, the CDR3 is 8 amino acids long. The CDR3 region is CASSYPPS.

This clonotype has a count of ten or more. The chain has TRBV2 and TRBJ2-1, with D unclear. This CDR3 spans 11 amino acids. Trimming pared 5 bases from V and 7 bases from J, leaving 6 bases between. Looked up from germline, CDR1 is SNHLY and CDR2 is FYNNEI. CDR3 DNA sequence: TGTGCCAGCAGTAGGGTGAATGAGCAGTTCTTC. This sequence encodes CASSRVNEQFF.

This clonotype was detected only a few times. The V and J genes are TRBV27 and TRBJ2-7, with D perhaps matching TRBD1 (5 bases). Germline values: CDR1 MNHEY, CDR2 SMNVEV (reference sequence). This CDR3 has 14 residues. The V end was cut by 3 bases, the J end by 0 bases, with 9 bases between. The chain's CDR3 is CASSLTARSYEQYF. The CDR3, as DNA: TGTGCCAGCAGTTTGACAGCTCGCTCCTACGAGCAGTACTTC.

This clonotype was seen ten or more times. The chain couples TRBV2 to TRBJ2-6; D is unresolved. Looked up from germline, CDR1 is SNHLY and CDR2 is FYNNEI. Trimming shortened V by 7 bases and J by 1 base, and 14 bases separated the two germline ends. CDR3 length equals 16 residues. The CDR3 protein is CASKPDGGSGANVLTF. The CDR3 DNA follows: TGTGCCAGCAAGCCGGACGGTGGGTCTGGGGCCAACGTCCTGACTTTC.

The V and J genes are TRBV12-5 and TRBJ1-3; 7 bases match TRBD1. The CDR3 is made up of 16 amino acids. Germline V gene sequence: CDR1 LGHNT, CDR2 FRNRAP. Trimming cost V 3 bases and J 4 bases; bases outside gene matches: 9. CDR3 amino acids: CASGFQTGRRGNTIYF. The DNA for the CDR3 is TGTGCTAGTGGTTTTCAGACAGGGCGGAGAGGAAACACCATATATTTT.

This clonotype was counted many times. The V gene is TRBV7-2, the J gene TRBJ1-3; no clear D gene. Germline loops: CDR1 SGHTA, CDR2 FQGNSA. CDR3 length: 15 amino acids. Trimming cost V 1 base and J 5 bases, with 12 bases left between them. Here the CDR3 reads CASSLEAASRNTIYF. CDR3 sequence (DNA): TGTGCCAGCAGCTTAGAGGCCGCCTCGCGAAACACCATATATTTT.

In its sample, this clonotype was seen a few times. The chain links TRBV20-1 to TRBJ1-1; D is ambiguous. The CDR3 has 10 amino acids. Trimming shortened V by 2 bases and J by 6 bases, and 4 bases separated the two germline ends. Germline CDR1 reads DFQATT; CDR2 reads SNEGSKA (reference sequence). The CDR3 bases are TGCAGTGCTAGACCCGCTGAAGCTTTCTTT. It is translated as CSARPAEAFF.

The rearrangement uses TRBV6-4 and TRBJ1-1; weak D call: TRBD1 (6 bases). Germline lookup yields CDR1 MRHNA and CDR2 SNTAGT. The V gene lost 8 bases and the J gene lost 2 bases, with 15 bases spanning the gap. This CDR3 spans 14 amino acids. The CDR3 protein is CASAAGGANTEAFF. CDR3 DNA: TGTGCCAGCGCCGCGGGGGGGGCTAACACTGAAGCTTTCTTT.

This clonotype showed up many times. The chain has TRBV5-1 and TRBJ2-2; D is uncertain. The ends were cut back, 0 bases at V and 1 base at J, with 10 bases in the middle. Germline V gene lookup returns CDR1 SGHRS and CDR2 YFSETQ. The CDR3 contains 16 residues. In nucleotides, the CDR3 is TGCGCCAGCAGCTTGGCCTTGGTTGGGAACACCGGGGAGCTGTTTTTT. Amino acid sequence: CASSLALVGNTGELFF.

There are many counts of this clonotype. The chain recombines TRBV7-2 with TRBJ2-2; 9 bases match TRBD2. The germline V gene has CDR1 SGHTA and CDR2 FQGNSA. The CDR3 is 14 residues long. V shed 6 bases, J shed 5 bases, and the junction held 4 bases outside the gene matches. CDR3 DNA: TGTGCCAGCAGACGACTAGCGGAGACCGGGGAGCTGTTTTTT. This codes for CASRRLAETGELFF.

This sequence joins TRBV5-6 and TRBJ1-1; tentative D call: TRBD1 (6 bases). Germline V gene sequence: CDR1 SGHDT, CDR2 YYEEEE. The CDR3 has 14 residues. V was pared by 5 bases and J by 5 bases, with 16 bases between. DNA for the CDR3: TGTGCCAGCAGGCGGGGACATACTTTAACTGAAGCTTTCTTT. Translated: CASRRGHTLTEAFF. The entire variable domain, with the rest obtained from reference TRBV5-6 and TRBJ1-1, is as follows: DAGVTQSPTHLIKTRGQQVTLRCSPKSGHDTVSWYQQALGQGPQFIFQYYEEEERQRGNFPDRFSGHQFPNYSSELNVNALLLGDSALYLCASRRGHTLTEAFFGQGTRLTVV.

The table lists this clonotype with many counts. The V call is TRBV5-1, the J call TRBJ1-2, with D unclear. CDR1 is SGHRS, CDR2 YFSETQ, per germline. This CDR3 is 13 amino acids long. V was clipped by 3 bases and J by 14 bases, with 20 bases between them. The chain's CDR3 is CASSSLTTERLTF. CDR3 nucleotide sequence: TGCGCCAGCAGCTCCCTAACGACGGAGCGCTTAACCTTC.

This clonotype came up a few times. This chain links TRBV19 with TRBJ2-7; the D call may be TRBD1 or TRBD2 (5 bases each). Trimming took off 6 bases at V and 7 bases at J, with 19 bases between the two ends. Per germline, CDR1 LNHDA and CDR2 SQIVND (reference sequence). The CDR3 is made up of 14 amino acids. The DNA of the CDR3 is TGTGCCAGTAGCCCTTTAGAGGGGACGGTTGAGCAGTACTTC. Translation gives CASSPLEGTVEQYF.

This clonotype was detected only a few times. The chain recombines TRBV10-3 with TRBJ1-4, with D unresolved. From germline, CDR1 is ENHRY and CDR2 SYGVKD. The length of the CDR3 is 12 residues. Trimming removed 0 bases at V and 10 bases at J, with 6 bases between. CDR3 nucleotides: TGTGCCATCAGTGAGTCACATGCAAAACTGTTTTTT. This codes for CAISESHAKLFF.

This chain uses TRBV7-8 with TRBJ1-3; TRBD1 matches at 10 bases. After removal of 5 bases from V and 3 bases from J, the junction contained 7 bases not matched to a gene. CDR3 length: 16 amino acids. The germline V gene encodes CDR1 SGHVS and CDR2 FQNEAQ. The CDR3 here is CASSPRTGGGGNTIYF. DNA for the CDR3: TGTGCCAGCAGCCCCCGGACAGGGGGGGGTGGAAACACCATATATTTT.

The chain combines TRBV7-2 with TRBJ2-7, with 10 bases identical to TRBD2. Germline assignment: CDR1 SGHTA and CDR2 FQGNSA. V lost 2 bases, J lost 6 bases, and 4 bases stayed unmatched. There are 14 residues in the CDR3. CDR3 region: CASSLLAGVSEQYV. The CDR3, as DNA: TGTGCCAGCAGCTTACTAGCGGGAGTCTCCGAGCAGTACGTC.

The chain recombines TRBV9 with TRBJ1-1; D unclear. This CDR3 spans 14 amino acids. V was clipped by 0 bases and J by 1 base, with 7 bases between them. Germline V lookup: CDR1 SGDLS, CDR2 YYNGEE. DNA for the CDR3: TGTGCCAGCAGCGTAGGGGAGAGGAACACTGAAGCTTTCTTT. Amino acids: CASSVGERNTEAFF.

The rearrangement links TRBV2 to TRBJ2-7; TRBD1 agrees at 7 bases. CDR1 SNHLY and CDR2 FYNNEI come from the germline V gene. The V gene end was trimmed by 3 bases and the J gene end by 2 bases; junction bases not matched to a gene: 7. This CDR3 is built from 15 residues. CDR3 loop: CASSEGQGVAYEQYF. The CDR3 nucleotides are TGTGCCAGCAGTGAGGGGCAGGGGGTAGCCTACGAGCAGTACTTC. Supplemented by reference TRBV2 and TRBJ2-7, the full variable domain reads EPEVTQTPSHQVTQMGQEVILRCVPISNHLYFYWYRQILGQKVEFLVSFYNNEISEKSEIFDDQFSVERPDGSNFTLKIRSTKLEDSAMYFCASSEGQGVAYEQYFGPGTRLTVT.

This chain connects TRBV5-1 to TRBJ2-4; a weak D match, TRBD2 (6 bases). V was shortened by 5 bases and J by 3 bases, with 18 bases between the two germline ends. The CDR3 has 16 residues. In germline, CDR1 is SGHRS, CDR2 YFSETQ. The CDR3 reads CASRVGVTGGKNIQYF. The CDR3 DNA sequence: TGCGCCAGCAGGGTGGGAGTCACCGGGGGCAAAAACATTCAGTACTTC.

V gene TRBV29-1 combines with J gene TRBJ1-2; maybe TRBD1 (6 bases). This CDR3 comprises 14 residues. The V gene lost 2 bases and the J gene lost 4 bases, with 14 bases spanning the gap. Germline lookup yields CDR1 SQVTM and CDR2 ANQGSEA. In DNA, the CDR3 is TGCAGCGTTGAAATCCCAGGACAGTTCTATGGCTACACCTTC. Encoded protein: CSVEIPGQFYGYTF.

The V gene is TRBV27, the J gene TRBJ1-6, with TRBD1 matching 9 bases. The CDR3 spans 15 residues. J lost 5 bases, V lost 6 bases, and 5 bases had no gene match. The germline V gene encodes CDR1 MNHEY and CDR2 SMNVEV (reference sequence). This CDR3 is CASRDRGYDNSPLHF. The CDR3 coding sequence is TGTGCCAGCAGGGACAGGGGATACGATAATTCACCCCTCCACTTT.